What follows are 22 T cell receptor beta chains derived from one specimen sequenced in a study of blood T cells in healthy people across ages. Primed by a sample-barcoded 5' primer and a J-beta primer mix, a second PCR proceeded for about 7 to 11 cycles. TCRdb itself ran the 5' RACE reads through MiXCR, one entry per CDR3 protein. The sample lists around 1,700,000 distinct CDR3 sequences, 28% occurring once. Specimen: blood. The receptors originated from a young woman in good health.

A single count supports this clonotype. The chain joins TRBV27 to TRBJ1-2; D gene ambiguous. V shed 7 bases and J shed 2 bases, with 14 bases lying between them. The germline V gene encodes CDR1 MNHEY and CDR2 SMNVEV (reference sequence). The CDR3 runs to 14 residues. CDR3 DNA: TGTGCCAGCACTCCCACCCTGGGCAACTATGGCTACACCTTC. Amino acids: CASTPTLGNYGYTF.

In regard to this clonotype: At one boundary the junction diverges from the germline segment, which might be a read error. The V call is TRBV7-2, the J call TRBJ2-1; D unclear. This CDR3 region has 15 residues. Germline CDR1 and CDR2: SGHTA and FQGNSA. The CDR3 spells CASSLPEGSYDEQFF. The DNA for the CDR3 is TGTGCCAGCAGCTTACCGGAAGGCTCCTACGATGAGCAGTTCTTC.

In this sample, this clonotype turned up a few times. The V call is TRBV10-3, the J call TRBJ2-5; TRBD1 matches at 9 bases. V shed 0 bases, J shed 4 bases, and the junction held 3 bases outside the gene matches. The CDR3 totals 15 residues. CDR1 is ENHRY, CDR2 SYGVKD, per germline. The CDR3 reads CAISESGTGRETQYF. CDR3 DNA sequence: TGTGCCATCAGTGAGTCGGGGACAGGGAGAGAGACCCAGTACTTC.

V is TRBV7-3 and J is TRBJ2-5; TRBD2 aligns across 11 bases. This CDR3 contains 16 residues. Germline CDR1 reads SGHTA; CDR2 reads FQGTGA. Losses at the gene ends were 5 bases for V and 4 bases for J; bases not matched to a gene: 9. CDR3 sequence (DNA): TGTGCCAGCAGCCTAATCGCTAGCGGGGGGAGAGAGACCCAGTACTTC. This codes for CASSLIASGGRETQYF. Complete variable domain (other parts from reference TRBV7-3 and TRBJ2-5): GAGVSQTPSNKVTEKGKYVELRCDPISGHTALYWYRQSLGQGPEFLIYFQGTGAADDSGLPNDRFFAVRPEGSVSTLKIQRTERGDSAVYLCASSLIASGGRETQYFGPGTRLLVL.

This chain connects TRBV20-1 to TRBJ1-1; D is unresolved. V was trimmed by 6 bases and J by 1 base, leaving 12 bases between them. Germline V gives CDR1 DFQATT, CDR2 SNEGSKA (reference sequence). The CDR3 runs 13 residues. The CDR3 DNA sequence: TGCAGTGCCCCAGGAAGGGAGAACACTGAAGCTTTCTTT. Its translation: CSAPGRENTEAFF.

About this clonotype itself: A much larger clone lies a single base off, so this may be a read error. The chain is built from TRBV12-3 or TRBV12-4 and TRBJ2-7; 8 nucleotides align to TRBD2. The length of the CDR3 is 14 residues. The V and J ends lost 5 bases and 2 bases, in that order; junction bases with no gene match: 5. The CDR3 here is CASSNSGAPYEQYF. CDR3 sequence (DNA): TGTGCCAGCAGTAATAGCGGGGCCCCCTACGAGCAGTACTTC.

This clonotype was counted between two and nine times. This CDR3 is CASSTGPGANVLTF. The CDR3, as DNA: TGTGCCAGCAGTACAGGACCGGGGGCCAACGTCCTGACTTTC. This chain connects TRBV6-1 to TRBJ2-6, with a possible D match to TRBD1 (5 bases). The CDR3 spans 14 residues. The ends were cut back, 5 bases at V and 4 bases at J, with 9 bases in the middle. Per germline, CDR1 MNHNS and CDR2 SASEGT.

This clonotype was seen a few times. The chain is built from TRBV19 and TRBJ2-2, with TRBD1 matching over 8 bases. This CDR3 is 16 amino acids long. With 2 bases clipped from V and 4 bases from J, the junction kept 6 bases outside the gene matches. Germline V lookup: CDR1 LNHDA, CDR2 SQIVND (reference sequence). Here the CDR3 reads CASSIMGTGTTGELFF. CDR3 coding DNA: TGTGCCAGTAGTATAATGGGGACAGGCACCACCGGGGAGCTGTTTTTT.

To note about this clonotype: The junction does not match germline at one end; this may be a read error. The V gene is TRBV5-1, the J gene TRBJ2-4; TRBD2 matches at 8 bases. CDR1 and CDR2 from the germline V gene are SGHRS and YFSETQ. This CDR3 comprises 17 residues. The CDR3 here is CASSLESSGRPFDEQYF. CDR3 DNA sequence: TGCGCCAGTAGCTTGGAGTCTAGCGGGCGGCCCTTCGATGAGCAGTACTTC. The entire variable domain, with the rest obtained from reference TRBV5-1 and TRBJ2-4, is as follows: KAGVTQTPRYLIKTRGQQVTLSCSPISGHRSVSWYQQTPGQGLQFLFEYFSETQRNKGNFPGRFSGRQFSNSRSEMNVSTLELGDSALYLCASSLESSGRPFDEQYFGAGTRLSVL.

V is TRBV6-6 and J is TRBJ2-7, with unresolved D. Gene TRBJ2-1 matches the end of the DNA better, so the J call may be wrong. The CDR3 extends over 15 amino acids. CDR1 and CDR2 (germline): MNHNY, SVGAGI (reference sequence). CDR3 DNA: TGTGCCAGCAGTTCACCCGCCGGATTCAGTGCTGAGCAGTTCTTC. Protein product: CASSSPAGFSAEQFF.

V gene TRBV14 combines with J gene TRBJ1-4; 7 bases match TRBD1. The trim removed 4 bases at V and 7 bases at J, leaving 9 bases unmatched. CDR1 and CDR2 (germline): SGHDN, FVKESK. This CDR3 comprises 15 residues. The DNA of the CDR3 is TGTGCCAGCAGCCCTCTCGGGACAGCCATTGAAAAACTGTTTTTT. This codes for CASSPLGTAIEKLFF.

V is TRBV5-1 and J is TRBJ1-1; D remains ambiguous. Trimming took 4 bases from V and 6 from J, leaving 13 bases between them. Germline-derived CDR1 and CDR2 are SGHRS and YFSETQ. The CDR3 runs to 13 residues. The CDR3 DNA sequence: TGCGCCAGCAGCGTGCAGCCCCAAGCTGAAGCTTTCTTT. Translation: CASSVQPQAEAFF.

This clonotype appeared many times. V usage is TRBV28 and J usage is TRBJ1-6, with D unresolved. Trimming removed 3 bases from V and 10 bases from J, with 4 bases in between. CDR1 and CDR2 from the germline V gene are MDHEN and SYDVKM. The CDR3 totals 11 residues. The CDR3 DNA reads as TGTGCCAGCAGTTTTCCGTCACCCCTCCACTTT. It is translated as CASSFPSPLHF.

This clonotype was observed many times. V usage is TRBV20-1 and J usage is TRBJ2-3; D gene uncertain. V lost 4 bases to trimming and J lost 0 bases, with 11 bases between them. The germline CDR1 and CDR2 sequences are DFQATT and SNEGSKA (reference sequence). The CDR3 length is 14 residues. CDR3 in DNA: TGCAGTGCTAAGGGTTTACCTAGCACAGATACGCAGTATTTT. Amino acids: CSAKGLPSTDTQYF.

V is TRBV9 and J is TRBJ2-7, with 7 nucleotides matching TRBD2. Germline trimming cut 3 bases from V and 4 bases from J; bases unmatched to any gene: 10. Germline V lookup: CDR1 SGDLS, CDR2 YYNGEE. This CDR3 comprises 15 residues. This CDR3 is CASSAGGGTHYEQYF. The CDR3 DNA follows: TGTGCCAGCAGCGCCGGGGGAGGGACCCATTACGAGCAGTACTTC.

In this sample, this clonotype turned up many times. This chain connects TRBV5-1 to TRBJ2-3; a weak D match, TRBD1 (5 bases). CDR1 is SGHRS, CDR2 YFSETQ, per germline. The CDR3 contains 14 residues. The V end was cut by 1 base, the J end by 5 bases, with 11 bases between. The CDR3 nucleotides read TGCGCCAGCAGCTTGCCAGGGTTGGGAGATACGCAGTATTTT. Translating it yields CASSLPGLGDTQYF. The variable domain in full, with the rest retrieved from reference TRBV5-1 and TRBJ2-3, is KAGVTQTPRYLIKTRGQQVTLSCSPISGHRSVSWYQQTPGQGLQFLFEYFSETQRNKGNFPGRFSGRQFSNSRSEMNVSTLELGDSALYLCASSLPGLGDTQYFGPGTRLTVL.

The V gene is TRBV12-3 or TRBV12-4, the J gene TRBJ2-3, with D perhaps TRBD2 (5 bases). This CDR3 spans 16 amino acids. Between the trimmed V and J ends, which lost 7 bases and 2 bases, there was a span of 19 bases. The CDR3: CASTPFDGRDTDTQYF. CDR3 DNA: TGTGCCAGCACCCCCTTCGACGGACGGGACACAGATACGCAGTATTTT.

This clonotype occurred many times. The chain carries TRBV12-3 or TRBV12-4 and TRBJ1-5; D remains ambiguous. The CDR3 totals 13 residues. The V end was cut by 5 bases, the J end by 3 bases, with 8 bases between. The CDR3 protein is CASSARLNQPQHF. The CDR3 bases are TGTGCCAGCAGTGCAAGACTCAATCAGCCCCAGCATTTT.

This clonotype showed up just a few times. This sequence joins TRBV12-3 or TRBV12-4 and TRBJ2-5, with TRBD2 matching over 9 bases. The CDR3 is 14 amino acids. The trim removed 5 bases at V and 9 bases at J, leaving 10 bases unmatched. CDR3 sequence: CASSAEREERPQYF. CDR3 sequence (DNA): TGTGCCAGCAGTGCCGAGCGGGAGGAGAGACCCCAGTACTTC.

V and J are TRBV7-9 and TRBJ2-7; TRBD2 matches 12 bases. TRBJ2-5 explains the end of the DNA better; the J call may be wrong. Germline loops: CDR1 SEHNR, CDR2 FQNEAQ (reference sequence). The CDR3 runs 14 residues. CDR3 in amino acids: CASRASGGEETQYF. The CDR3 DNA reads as TGTGCCAGCAGAGCTAGCGGGGGGGAAGAGACCCAGTACTTC.

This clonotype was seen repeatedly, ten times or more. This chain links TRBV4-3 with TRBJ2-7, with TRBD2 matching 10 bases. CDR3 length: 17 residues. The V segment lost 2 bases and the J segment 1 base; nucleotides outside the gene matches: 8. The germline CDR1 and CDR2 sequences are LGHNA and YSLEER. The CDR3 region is CASSQNRRTSGSYEQYF. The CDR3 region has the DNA TGCGCCAGCAGCCAAAACCGGCGGACTAGCGGTTCCTACGAGCAGTACTTC.

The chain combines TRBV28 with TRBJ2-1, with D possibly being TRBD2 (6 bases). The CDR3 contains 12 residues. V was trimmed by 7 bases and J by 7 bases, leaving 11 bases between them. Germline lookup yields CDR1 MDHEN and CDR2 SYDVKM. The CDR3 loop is CASTKEGNEQFF. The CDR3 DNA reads TGTGCCAGCACCAAGGAGGGGAATGAGCAGTTCTTC.